These 20 T cell receptor beta chains were all obtained from the same sample, sequenced in a study of a mutant IDH1 vaccine in newly diagnosed glioma. Time point described: week 35, safety follow-up. The vaccine gave 300 ug of a 20-mer mutant IDH1 peptide subcutaneously per dose. Their antigens remain unidentified. TCRdb keeps only in-frame clones here, not all; method: immunoSEQ multiplex PCR. The sample carries around 53,000 clones, more than 60% recorded once. Specimen: PBMCs, collected from a glioma patient whose treatment included an IDH1 peptide vaccine. All receptors come from a man aged 40-50 years with glioma.

The rearrangement joins TRBV14 to TRBJ2-3, with no clear D. Trimming took 4 bases from V and 3 from J, leaving 11 bases between them. This CDR3 is 14 amino acids long. Germline V lookup: CDR1 SGHDN, CDR2 FVKESK. This CDR3 is CASSPMWVTDTQYF. The CDR3 DNA reads as TGTGCCAGCAGCCCAATGTGGGTGACAGATACGCAGTATTTT.

CDR3 loop: CASSLGQINYGYTF. The CDR3 region has the DNA TGTGCCAGCAGCTTGGGACAGATTAACTATGGCTACACCTTC. The chain recombines TRBV13 with TRBJ1-2; 7 nucleotides align to TRBD1. The germline V gene has CDR1 PRHDT and CDR2 FYEKMQ (reference sequence). The CDR3 has 14 amino acids. V gave up 3 bases and J gave up 1 base; unmatched junction bases: 2.

The CDR3 DNA follows: TGTGCCTGGAGTGTACCTGGAGGAAACACCATATATTTT. Translated: CAWSVPGGNTIYF. The chain carries TRBV30 and TRBJ1-3; D call uncertain. This CDR3 has 13 residues. Trimming stripped 0 bases from V and 4 bases from J, with 7 bases between. Per germline, CDR1 GTSNPN and CDR2 SVGIG (reference sequence).

The chain uses TRBV4-1 and TRBJ2-1; D might be TRBD2 (6 bases). Trimming removed 0 bases from V and 0 bases from J, with 12 bases in between. There are 17 residues in the CDR3. The germline CDR1 and CDR2 sequences are MGHRA and YSYEKL. The CDR3 loop is CASSQDRGGSSYNEQFF. DNA of the CDR3: TGCGCCAGCAGCCAAGATCGCGGAGGGAGCTCCTACAATGAGCAGTTCTTC.

This clone was observed a single time. This chain connects TRBV7-2 to TRBJ1-3; possibly TRBD1 for D (5 bases). Trimming stripped 5 bases from V and 7 bases from J, with 18 bases between. This CDR3 comprises 15 residues. Germline V CDR1 and CDR2: SGHTA, FQGNSA. The CDR3 region is CASSLRVGASNTIYF. CDR3 in DNA: TGTGCCAGCAGCCTCAGGGTCGGGGCCTCCAACACCATATATTTT. The entire variable domain, with the rest obtained from reference TRBV7-2 and TRBJ1-3, is as follows: GAGVSQSPSNKVTEKGKDVELRCDPISGHTALYWYRQSLGQGLEFLIYFQGNSAPDKSGLPSDRFSAERTGGSVSTLTIQRTQQEDSAVYLCASSLRVGASNTIYFGEGSWLTVV.

This chain uses TRBV10-3 with TRBJ1-2; D is undetermined. Trimming cost V 0 bases and J 8 bases, with 10 bases left between them. The CDR3 covers 13 residues. In germline, CDR1 is ENHRY, CDR2 SYGVKD. For the CDR3, the DNA is TGTGCCATCAGTGAGTCCTCAGGAGGGGGCTACACCTTC. This sequence encodes CAISESSGGGYTF.

This clone appeared a single time. The chain couples TRBV9 to TRBJ2-3; 13 positions match TRBD2. V dropped 0 bases and J dropped 6; count of bases not matched to a gene: 7. Looked up from germline, CDR1 is SGDLS and CDR2 is YYNGEE. The CDR3 loop spans 17 amino acids. CDR3 loop: CASSVATSGGGWDTQYF. CDR3 sequence (DNA): TGTGCCAGCAGCGTAGCTACTAGCGGGGGGGGCTGGGATACGCAGTATTTT.

This clone was picked up a small number of times. V usage is TRBV30 and J usage is TRBJ1-1; D is ambiguous. V gave up 3 bases and J gave up 0 bases, with 11 bases separating them. The V gene's germline CDR1 is GTSNPN and CDR2 SVGIG (reference sequence). The CDR3 has 14 residues. CDR3 loop: CAWSETAMNTEAFF. In DNA, the CDR3 is TGTGCCTGGAGCGAGACCGCCATGAACACTGAAGCTTTCTTT.

V usage is TRBV6-5 and J usage is TRBJ1-1, with D unresolved. The CDR3 has 13 amino acids. Germline values: CDR1 MNHEY, CDR2 SVGAGI. V shed 5 bases and J shed 1 base, with 8 bases lying between them. For the CDR3, the DNA is TGTGCCAGCAGTCAGACACAGAACACTGAAGCTTTCTTT. Protein sequence: CASSQTQNTEAFF.

DNA of the CDR3: TGTGCCAGCAGTAGACAGGGGGAGGTTTCTGGGGCCAACGTCCTGACTTTC. Translated: CASSRQGEVSGANVLTF. This rearrangement joins TRBV2 to TRBJ2-6; 9 nucleotides agree with TRBD1. V was pared by 5 bases and J by 1 base, with 6 bases of the junction left unmatched. This CDR3 is 17 amino acids long. Germline V lookup: CDR1 SNHLY, CDR2 FYNNEI.

The V call is TRBV27, the J call TRBJ1-2, with TRBD1 as a possible D gene (6 bases). The CDR3 extends over 16 amino acids. The germline V and J ends were trimmed by 5 bases and 8 bases, with 24 bases remaining between them. From germline, CDR1 is MNHEY and CDR2 SMNVEV (reference sequence). DNA of the CDR3: TGTGCCAGCAGTCCAAGTTTTTCCGGGGGGGCTATCGGCTACACCTTC. Residues: CASSPSFSGGAIGYTF.

This sequence joins TRBV2 and TRBJ2-7, with D perhaps matching TRBD1 (5 bases). V was cut by 4 bases and J by 5 bases, with 12 bases left in between. The CDR3 runs to 13 residues. CDR1 and CDR2 (germline): SNHLY, FYNNEI. The CDR3 DNA reads TGTGCCAGCAGTGGGGCAGGGTTCCACGAGCAGTACTTC. It specifies CASSGAGFHEQYF.

The chain links TRBV6-6 to TRBJ1-2; no firm D call. Germline CDR1 and CDR2: MNHNY and SVGAGI (reference sequence). The germline V and J ends were trimmed by 6 bases and 3 bases, with 17 bases remaining between them. The CDR3 totals 15 residues. The CDR3 region is CASSPRVDLDYGYTF. The CDR3 nucleotides read TGTGCCAGCAGCCCTAGGGTGGACCTGGACTATGGCTACACCTTC.

This chain links TRBV7-9 with TRBJ2-1; 8 bases are shared with TRBD2. The CDR3 is made up of 14 amino acids. Germline V gives CDR1 SEHNR, CDR2 FQNEAQ (reference sequence). Trimming at V came to 0 bases and at J to 9 bases, leaving 4 bases not matched to a gene. In DNA, the CDR3 is TGTGCCAGCAGCTTAGCTAGCGGGGTGACTGAGCAGTTCTTC. Translating gives CASSLASGVTEQFF. Using reference TRBV7-9 and TRBJ2-1 for the parts outside the CDR3, the full variable domain is DTGVSQNPRHKITKRGQNVTFRCDPISEHNRLYWYRQTLGQGPEFLTYFQNEAQLEKSRLLSDRFSAERPKGSFSTLEIQRTEQGDSAMYLCASSLASGVTEQFFGPGTRLTVL.

V usage is TRBV7-8 and J usage is TRBJ2-7, with 11 bases lining up with TRBD2. The CDR3 runs to 17 residues. The V and J ends lost 1 base and 1 base, in that order; junction bases with no gene match: 6. The V gene's germline CDR1 is SGHVS and CDR2 FQNEAQ. This CDR3 reads CASSLVTSGARSYEQYF. CDR3 DNA: TGTGCCAGCAGCTTAGTGACTAGCGGGGCCCGTTCCTACGAGCAGTACTTC.

The V call is TRBV10-2, the J call TRBJ2-3; D unresolved. The CDR3 extends over 13 amino acids. Germline V lookup: CDR1 WSHSY, CDR2 SAAADI. Deletions cut 3 bases from V and 0 bases from J, with 4 bases between. The CDR3 reads CASSDQSTDTQYF. The CDR3 region has the DNA TGCGCCAGCAGTGACCAAAGCACAGATACGCAGTATTTT.

This clone was found a few times. This sample includes further DNA sequences coding for the same CDR3. The chain carries TRBV7-9 and TRBJ1-3; 10 positions match TRBD1. With V trimmed by 5 bases and J by 2 bases, 3 bases remained unmatched. The length of the CDR3 is 15 residues. Germline CDR1 reads SEHNR; CDR2 reads FQNEAQ (reference sequence). CDR3 region: CASSRQGAAGNTIYF. In DNA form, the CDR3 reads TGTGCCAGCAGCCGACAGGGGGCGGCTGGAAACACCATATATTTT.

The chain combines TRBV6-5 with TRBJ1-1; 8 positions agree with TRBD1. V lost 2 bases, J lost 4 bases, and 6 bases stayed unmatched. The CDR3 covers 15 residues. Germline CDR1 and CDR2: MNHEY and SVGAGI. The CDR3 sequence: CASSYADRVFTEAFF. The CDR3 DNA reads TGTGCCAGCAGTTACGCGGACAGGGTATTCACTGAAGCTTTCTTT.

The chain is built from TRBV11-2 and TRBJ1-6; D is ambiguous. V was cut by 0 bases and J by 13 bases, with 10 bases left in between. CDR1 is SGHAT and CDR2 is FQNNGV in the germline V gene. The CDR3 totals 13 residues. As DNA, the CDR3 is TGTGCCAGCAGCTTAGACAGTCGGGCGCCCCTCCACTTT. This encodes CASSLDSRAPLHF.

The V and J genes are TRBV5-1 and TRBJ2-3; D unclear. V lost 0 bases and J lost 0, with 14 bases in between. The CDR3 contains 17 residues. Germline V gene lookup returns CDR1 SGHRS and CDR2 YFSETQ. The CDR3: CASSLDSGPSSTDTQYF. CDR3 in DNA: TGCGCCAGCAGCTTGGACTCCGGCCCCTCTAGCACAGATACGCAGTATTTT. The whole variable domain, filled in from reference TRBV5-1 and TRBJ2-3, reads KAGVTQTPRYLIKTRGQQVTLSCSPISGHRSVSWYQQTPGQGLQFLFEYFSETQRNKGNFPGRFSGRQFSNSRSEMNVSTLELGDSALYLCASSLDSGPSSTDTQYFGPGTRLTVL.